This T cell receptor beta chain derives from a study of T cells in Graves' hyperthyroidism and ophthalmopathy. CDR3 length equals 16 residues. Trimming left V 4 bases short and J 6 bases short, with 19 bases between. CDR1 and CDR2 (germline): LGHNA, YSLEER. Amplification of TCR beta CDR3 regions was performed using RNA transcripts as template. The HTBI primer set drove a first-round RT-PCR of the TCR CDR3. TCRdb ran MiXCR on the multiplex PCR reads and lists one entry per CDR3 protein. The sample holds around 600,000 distinct CDR3 sequences, around 15% seen once. What was sequenced was blood. The clonotype comes from a woman in her 50s with Graves' ophthalmopathy. The chain uses TRBV4-3 and TRBJ2-1, with D hard to call. The DNA for the CDR3 is TGCGCCAGCAGCCGCACCCTAGTGGTCGTCAGCAATGAGCAGTTCTTC. Translated, it gives CASSRTLVVVSNEQFF.